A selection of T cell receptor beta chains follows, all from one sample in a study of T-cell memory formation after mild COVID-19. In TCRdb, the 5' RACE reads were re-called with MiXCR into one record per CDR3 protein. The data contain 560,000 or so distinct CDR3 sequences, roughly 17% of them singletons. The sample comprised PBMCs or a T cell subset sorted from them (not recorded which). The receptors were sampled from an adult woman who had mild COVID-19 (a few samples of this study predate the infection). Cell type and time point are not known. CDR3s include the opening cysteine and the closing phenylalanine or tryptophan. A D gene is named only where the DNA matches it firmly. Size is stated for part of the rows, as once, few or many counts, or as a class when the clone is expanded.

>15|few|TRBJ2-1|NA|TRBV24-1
CATSDLRGNFDEQFF
TGTGCCACCAGTGATTTGAGGGGAAATTTTGATGAGCAGTTCTTC
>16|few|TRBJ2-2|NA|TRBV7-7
CASSSRATPGSGELFF
TGTGCCAGCAGCTCGCGGGCAACTCCTGGGAGCGGGGAGCTGTTTTTT
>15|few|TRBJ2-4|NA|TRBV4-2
CASSQVDRAKNIQYF
TGTGCCAGCAGCCAAGTCGACAGGGCCAAAAACATTCAGTACTTC
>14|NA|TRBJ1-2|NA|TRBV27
CASSPWGIDYGYTF
TGTGCCAGCAGTCCGTGGGGTATCGACTATGGCTACACCTTC
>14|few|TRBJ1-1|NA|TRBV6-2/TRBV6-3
CASRKDREQVEAFF
TGTGCCAGCAGAAAAGACAGAGAACAGGTTGAAGCTTTCTTT
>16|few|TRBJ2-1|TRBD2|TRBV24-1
CATSDPLAGPYNEQFF
TGTGCCACCAGTGATCCCCTAGCGGGACCCTACAATGAGCAGTTCTTC
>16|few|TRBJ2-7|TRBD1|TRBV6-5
CASSPSDRALMYEQYF
TGTGCCAGCAGCCCTTCGGACAGGGCCCTAATGTACGAGCAGTACTTC
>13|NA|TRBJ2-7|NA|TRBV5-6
CASSPGSRYEQYF
TGTGCCAGCAGCCCGGGGAGCCGCTACGAGCAGTACTTC
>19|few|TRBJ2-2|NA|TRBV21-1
CASSFLPSSGTTNTGELFF
TGTGCCAGCAGCTTCCTTCCGTCCTCCGGGACAACGAACACCGGGGAGCTGTTTTTT
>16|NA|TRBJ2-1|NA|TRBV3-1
CDSSPRTGGSYNEQFF
TGTGACAGCAGCCCCCGGACGGGTGGCTCCTACAATGAGCAGTTCTTC
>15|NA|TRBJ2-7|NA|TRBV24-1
CATSDPGRTTYEQYF
TGTGCCACCAGTGATCCGGGACGTACCACCTACGAGCAGTACTTC
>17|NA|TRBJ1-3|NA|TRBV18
CASSNDLIERSGNTIYF
TGTGCCAGCTCAAACGACCTGATTGAGCGCTCTGGAAACACCATATATTTT
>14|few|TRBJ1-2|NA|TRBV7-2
CASSPSATNYGYTF
TGTGCCAGCAGCCCGTCCGCGACCAACTATGGCTACACCTTC
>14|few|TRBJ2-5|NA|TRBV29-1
CSARKLARAETQYF
TGCAGCGCCCGGAAGTTGGCTAGAGCAGAGACCCAGTACTTC
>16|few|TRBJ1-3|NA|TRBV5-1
CASSLTGSTSGNTIYF
TGCGCCAGCAGCTTGACAGGGTCTACCTCTGGAAACACCATATATTTT
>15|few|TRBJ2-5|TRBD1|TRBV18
CASSSQGQEWETQYF
TGTGCCAGCTCATCACAGGGGCAGGAATGGGAGACCCAGTACTTC
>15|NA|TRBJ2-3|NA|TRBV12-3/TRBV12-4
CASSLLGGDTDTQYF
TGTGCCAGCAGTTTACTCGGGGGAGACACAGATACGCAGTATTTT
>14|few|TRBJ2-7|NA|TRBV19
CASSIQGKAGEQYF
TGTGCCAGTAGTATACAGGGGAAGGCGGGCGAGCAGTACTTC
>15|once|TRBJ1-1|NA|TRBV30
CAWSVRGHMNTEAFF
TGTGCCTGGAGTGTACGGGGACATATGAACACTGAAGCTTTCTTT
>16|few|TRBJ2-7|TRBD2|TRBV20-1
CSASLGTSGRVREQYF
TGCAGTGCTAGCCTAGGGACTAGCGGGAGGGTCCGCGAGCAGTACTTC
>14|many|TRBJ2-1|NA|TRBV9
CASSPGLGYNEQFF
TGTGCCAGCAGCCCGGGACTCGGCTACAATGAGCAGTTCTTC
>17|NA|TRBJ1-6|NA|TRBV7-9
CASSSGIAGRYNSPLHF
TGTGCCAGCAGCTCCGGTATAGCCGGGAGATATAATTCACCCCTCCACTTT
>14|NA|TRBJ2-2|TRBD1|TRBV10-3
CATKGQANTGELFF
TGTGCCACTAAAGGACAGGCCAACACCGGGGAGCTGTTTTTT
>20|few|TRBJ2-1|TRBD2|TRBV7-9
CASSPPWGSALAGEYNEQFF
TGTGCCAGCAGCCCCCCCTGGGGTTCCGCCTTAGCGGGGGAGTACAATGAGCAGTTCTTC
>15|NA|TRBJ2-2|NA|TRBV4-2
CASSRWTDNTGELFF
TGTGCCAGCAGCCGCTGGACCGACAACACCGGGGAGCTGTTTTTT
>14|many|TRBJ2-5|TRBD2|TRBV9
CASSLTSVQETQYF
TGTGCCAGCAGCCTTACTAGCGTTCAAGAGACCCAGTACTTC
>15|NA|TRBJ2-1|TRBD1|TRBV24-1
CATSDLGQDYNEQFF
TGTGCCACCAGTGATTTGGGACAGGACTACAATGAGCAGTTCTTC
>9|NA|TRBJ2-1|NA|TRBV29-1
CSARRKQFF
TGCAGCGCCCGGAGGAAGCAGTTCTTC
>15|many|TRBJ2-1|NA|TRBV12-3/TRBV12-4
CASSLEGGSRNEQFF
TGTGCCAGCAGTTTAGAGGGGGGGTCAAGGAATGAGCAGTTCTTC
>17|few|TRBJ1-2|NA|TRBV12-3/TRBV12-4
CASSSTPTGMYGYGYTF
TGTGCCAGCAGTTCCACGCCGACAGGAATGTATGGCTATGGCTACACCTTC
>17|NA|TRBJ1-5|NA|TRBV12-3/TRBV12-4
CASSFGTALYSNQPQHF
TGTGCCAGCAGTTTCGGTACAGCGCTCTATAGCAATCAGCCCCAGCATTTT
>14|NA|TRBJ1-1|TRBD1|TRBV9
CASSVGDRVTEAFF
TGTGCCAGCAGCGTAGGGGACAGGGTCACTGAAGCTTTCTTT
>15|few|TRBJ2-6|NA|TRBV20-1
CSARGRLSGANVLTF
TGCAGTGCTAGAGGACGGCTCTCTGGGGCCAACGTCCTGACTTTC
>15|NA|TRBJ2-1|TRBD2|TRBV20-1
CSASRAGGPYNEQFF
TGCAGTGCCAGTAGGGCGGGGGGACCTTACAATGAGCAGTTCTTC
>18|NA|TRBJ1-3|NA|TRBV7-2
CASSLALGGASSGNTIYF
TGTGCCAGCAGCTTAGCGCTGGGGGGCGCATCAAGTGGAAACACCATATATTTT
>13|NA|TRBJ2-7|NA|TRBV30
CAWSAGVTYEQYF
TGTGCCTGGAGTGCAGGGGTAACCTACGAGCAGTACTTC
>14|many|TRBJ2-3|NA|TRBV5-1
CASSLEEPWDTQYF
TGCGCCAGCAGCTTGGAGGAACCCTGGGATACGCAGTATTTT
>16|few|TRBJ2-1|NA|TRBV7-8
CASSLARLAANNEQFF
TGTGCCAGCAGCTTAGCGCGATTAGCGGCTAACAATGAGCAGTTCTTC
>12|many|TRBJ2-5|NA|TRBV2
CASRTSRETQYF
TGTGCCAGCAGGACTAGTCGGGAGACCCAGTACTTC
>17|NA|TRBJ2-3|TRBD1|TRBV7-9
CASSLGGQGPSTDTQYF
TGTGCCAGCAGCTTGGGAGGACAGGGGCCTAGCACAGATACGCAGTATTTT
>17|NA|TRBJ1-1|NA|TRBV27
CASSFRRTQGQNTEAFF
TGTGCCAGCAGTTTTCGCCGGACACAGGGCCAGAACACTGAAGCTTTCTTT
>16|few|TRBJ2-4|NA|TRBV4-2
CASSHWEDSTKNIQYF
TGTGCCAGCAGCCACTGGGAGGACAGCACCAAAAACATTCAGTACTTC
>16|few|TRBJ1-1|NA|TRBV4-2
CASSQAYAGVGTEAFF
TGTGCCAGCAGCCAAGCCTATGCAGGGGTGGGAACTGAAGCTTTCTTT
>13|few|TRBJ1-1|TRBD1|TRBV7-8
CAGGDSMNTEAFF
TGTGCCGGAGGGGACAGTATGAACACTGAAGCTTTCTTT
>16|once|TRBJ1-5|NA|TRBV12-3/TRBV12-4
CASSPINTGSNQPQHF
TGTGCCAGCAGTCCAATCAACACAGGGAGCAATCAGCCCCAGCATTTT
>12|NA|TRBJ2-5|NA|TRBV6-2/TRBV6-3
CASSYFQETQYF
TGTGCCAGCAGTTACTTTCAAGAGACCCAGTACTTC
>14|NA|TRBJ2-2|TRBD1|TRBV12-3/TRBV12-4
CASSLRQGPGELFF
TGTGCCAGCAGTTTAAGACAGGGACCCGGGGAGCTGTTTTTT
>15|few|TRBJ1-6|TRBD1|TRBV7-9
CASSSSTGVDSPLHF
TGTGCCAGCAGCTCTTCGACAGGGGTGGATTCACCCCTCCACTTT
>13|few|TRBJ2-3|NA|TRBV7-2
CASSLSTPSSQYF
TGTGCCAGCAGCTTAAGTACTCCCTCCTCGCAGTATTTT
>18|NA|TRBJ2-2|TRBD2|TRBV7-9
CASSKPGLAGGPSAELFF
TGTGCCAGCAGCAAGCCGGGACTAGCGGGGGGGCCATCAGCGGAGCTGTTTTTT
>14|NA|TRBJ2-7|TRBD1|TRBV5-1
CASSLGQGSGEQYF
TGCGCCAGCAGCTTGGGACAGGGGTCTGGGGAGCAGTACTTC